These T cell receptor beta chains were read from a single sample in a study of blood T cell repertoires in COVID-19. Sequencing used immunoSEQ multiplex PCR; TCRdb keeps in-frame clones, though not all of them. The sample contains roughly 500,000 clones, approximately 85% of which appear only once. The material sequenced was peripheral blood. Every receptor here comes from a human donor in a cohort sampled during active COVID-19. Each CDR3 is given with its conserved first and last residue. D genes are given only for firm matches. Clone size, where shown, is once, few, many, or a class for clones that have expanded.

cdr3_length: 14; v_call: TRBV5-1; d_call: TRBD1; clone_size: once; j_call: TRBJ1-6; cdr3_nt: TGCGCCAGCAGACCGGGACAGCGTTATTCACCCCTCCACTTT; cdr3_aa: CASRPGQRYSPLHF
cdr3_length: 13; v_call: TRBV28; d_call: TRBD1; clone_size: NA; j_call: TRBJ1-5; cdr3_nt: TGTGCCATCCGGACAGGGGGTAATCAGCCCCAGCATTTT; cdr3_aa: CAIRTGGNQPQHF
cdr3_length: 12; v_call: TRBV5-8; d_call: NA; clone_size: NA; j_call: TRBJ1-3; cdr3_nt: TGTGCCAGCAGCTTGGAGCGGAACACCATATATTTT; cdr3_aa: CASSLERNTIYF
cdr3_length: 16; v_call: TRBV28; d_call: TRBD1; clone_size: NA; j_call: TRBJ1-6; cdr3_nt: TGTGCCAGCGTGCGTTGGGAAGGGGGCGCAAGGTCACCCCTCCACTTT; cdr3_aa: CASVRWEGGARSPLHF
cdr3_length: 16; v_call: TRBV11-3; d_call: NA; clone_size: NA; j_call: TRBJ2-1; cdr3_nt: TGTGCCAGCAGCGCGGGAATGGGGATAACCTACAATGAGCAGTTCTTC; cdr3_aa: CASSAGMGITYNEQFF
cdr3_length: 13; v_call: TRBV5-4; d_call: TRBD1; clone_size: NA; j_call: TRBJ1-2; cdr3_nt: TGTGCCAGCAGCAAGACAGGGACCTATGGCTACACCTTC; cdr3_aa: CASSKTGTYGYTF
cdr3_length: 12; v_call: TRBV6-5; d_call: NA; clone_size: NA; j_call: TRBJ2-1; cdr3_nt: TGTGCCACCTTACCCCAGAGGAATGAGCAGTTCTTC; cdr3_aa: CATLPQRNEQFF
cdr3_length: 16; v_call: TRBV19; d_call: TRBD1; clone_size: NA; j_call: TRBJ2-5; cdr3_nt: TGTGCCAGTAGTATAAGCGGACCCACAGGGGGGGAGACCCAGTACTTC; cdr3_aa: CASSISGPTGGETQYF
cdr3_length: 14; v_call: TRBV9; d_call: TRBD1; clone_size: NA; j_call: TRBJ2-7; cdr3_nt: TGTGCCAGCAGCCCCACAGGGGACGTGTACGAGCAGTACTTC; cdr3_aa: CASSPTGDVYEQYF
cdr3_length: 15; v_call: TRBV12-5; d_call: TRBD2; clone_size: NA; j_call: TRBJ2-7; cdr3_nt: TGTGCTAGTGGTTTGGCCACAGGACTAGCGGGGCGTGTGAACTTC; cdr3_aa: CASGLATGLAGRVNF
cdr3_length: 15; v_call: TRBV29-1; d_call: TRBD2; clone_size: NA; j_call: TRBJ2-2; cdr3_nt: TGCAGCGTCCCAGGAGCGGGAGGGTATCCCGGGGAGCTGTTTTTT; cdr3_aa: CSVPGAGGYPGELFF
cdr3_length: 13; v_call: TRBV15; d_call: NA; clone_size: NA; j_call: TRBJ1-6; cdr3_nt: TGTGCCACCAGCAATCGGGTAAATTCACCCCTCCACTTT; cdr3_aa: CATSNRVNSPLHF
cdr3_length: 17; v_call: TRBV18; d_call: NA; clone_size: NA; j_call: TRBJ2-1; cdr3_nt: TGTGCCAGCTCACCGCCGGGAGACTGGAGCTCCTACAATGAGCAGTTCTTC; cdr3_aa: CASSPPGDWSSYNEQFF
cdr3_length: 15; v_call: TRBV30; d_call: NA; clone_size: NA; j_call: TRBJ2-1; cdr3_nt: TGTGCCTGGAAAGAAAGGGGTTCCACTTACAATGAGCAGTTCTTC; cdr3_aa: CAWKERGSTYNEQFF
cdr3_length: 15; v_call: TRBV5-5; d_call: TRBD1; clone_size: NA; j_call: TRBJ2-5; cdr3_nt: TGTGCCAGCAGGTTCTCCGGGACAGGGGCGGAGACCCAGTACTTC; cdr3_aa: CASRFSGTGAETQYF
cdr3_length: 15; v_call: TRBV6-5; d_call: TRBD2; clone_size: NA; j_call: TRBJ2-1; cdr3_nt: TGTGCCAGCAGTCTCCGACTAGCGGGAGTGGATGAGCAGTTCTTC; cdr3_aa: CASSLRLAGVDEQFF
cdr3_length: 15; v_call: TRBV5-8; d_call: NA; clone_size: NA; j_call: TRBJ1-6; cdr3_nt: TGTGCCAGCAGGGACTGGACGGTTGATAATTCACCCCTCCACTTT; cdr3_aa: CASRDWTVDNSPLHF
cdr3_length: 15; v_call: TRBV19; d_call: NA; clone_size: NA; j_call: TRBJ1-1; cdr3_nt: TGTGCCAGTAGTCAGGGGTTGGGTCTGAACACTGAAGCTTTCTTT; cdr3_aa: CASSQGLGLNTEAFF
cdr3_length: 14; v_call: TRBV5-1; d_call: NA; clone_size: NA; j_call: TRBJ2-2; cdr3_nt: TGCGCCACACAACCTTCCGGAGGCTCGGGGGAGCTGTTTTTT; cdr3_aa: CATQPSGGSGELFF
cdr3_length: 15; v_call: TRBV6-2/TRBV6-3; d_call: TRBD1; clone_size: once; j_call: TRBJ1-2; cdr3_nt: TGTGCCAGCAGTGACCGACAGGGAACGGGCTATGGCTACACCTTC; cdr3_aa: CASSDRQGTGYGYTF
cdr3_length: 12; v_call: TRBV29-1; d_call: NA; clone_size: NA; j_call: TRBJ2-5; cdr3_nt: TGCAGCGTTGAAAGTCTCGCAGGGACCCAGTACTTC; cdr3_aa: CSVESLAGTQYF
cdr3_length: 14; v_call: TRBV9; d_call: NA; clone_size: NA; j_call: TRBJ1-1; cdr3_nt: TGTGCCAGCAGCGTAGACGGGGTGGACACTGAAGCTTTCTTT; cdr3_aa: CASSVDGVDTEAFF
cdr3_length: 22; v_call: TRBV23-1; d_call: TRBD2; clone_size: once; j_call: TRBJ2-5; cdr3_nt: TGCGCCAGCAGTCAATTCCAAAAGCGGAGGGTAAAAATAGCGGGAGGCCAAGAGACCCAGTACTTC; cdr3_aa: CASSQFQKRRVKIAGGQETQYF
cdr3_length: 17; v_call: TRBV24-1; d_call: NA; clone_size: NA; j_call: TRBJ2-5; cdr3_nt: TGTGCCACCAGTGATTTGCAGCGTGGTAGGGGCAGGGAGACCCAGTACTTC; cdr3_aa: CATSDLQRGRGRETQYF
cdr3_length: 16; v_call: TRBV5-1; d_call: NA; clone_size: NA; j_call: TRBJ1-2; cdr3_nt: TGCGCCAGCAGCTTGCTACAGGGTTTTACCAGCTATGGCTACACCTTC; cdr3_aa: CASSLLQGFTSYGYTF
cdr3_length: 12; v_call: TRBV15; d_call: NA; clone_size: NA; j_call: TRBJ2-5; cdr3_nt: TGTGCCACCAGCAGAGTACAAGAGACCCAGTACTTC; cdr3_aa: CATSRVQETQYF
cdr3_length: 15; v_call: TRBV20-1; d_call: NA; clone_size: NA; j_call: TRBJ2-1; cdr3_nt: TGCAGTGCTAGTGGGAAGGGACATGAAGCTGTTGAGCAGTTCTTC; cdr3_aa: CSASGKGHEAVEQFF
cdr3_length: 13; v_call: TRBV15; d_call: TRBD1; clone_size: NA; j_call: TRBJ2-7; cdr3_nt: TGTGCCACCGCCAGGGGGAAAGGCAGCGAGCAGTACTTC; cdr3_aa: CATARGKGSEQYF
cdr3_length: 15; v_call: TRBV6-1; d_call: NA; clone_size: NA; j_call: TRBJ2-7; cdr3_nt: TGTGCCAGCAGAGACCGATGGGACATCTCCTACGAGCAGTACTTC; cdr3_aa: CASRDRWDISYEQYF
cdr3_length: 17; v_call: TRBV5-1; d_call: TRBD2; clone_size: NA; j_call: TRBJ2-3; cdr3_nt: TGCGCCAGCAGCTCTTCGCTAGCGGGAGCACACACAGATACGCAGTATTTT; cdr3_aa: CASSSSLAGAHTDTQYF
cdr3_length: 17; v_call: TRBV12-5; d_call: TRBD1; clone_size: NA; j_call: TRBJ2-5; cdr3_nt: TGTGCTAGTGGTTTGAAGGGACAGGGAGGGACCCAAGAGACCCAGTACTTC; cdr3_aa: CASGLKGQGGTQETQYF
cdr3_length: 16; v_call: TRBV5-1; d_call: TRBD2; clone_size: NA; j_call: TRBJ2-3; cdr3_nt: TGCGCCAGCAGCCCCACCGGGAGGGCCAGAGTGGATACGCAGTATTTT; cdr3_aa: CASSPTGRARVDTQYF
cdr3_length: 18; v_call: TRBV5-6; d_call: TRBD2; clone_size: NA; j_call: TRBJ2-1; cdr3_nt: TGTGCCAGCAGCTCCGGGACTAGCGGGAGGGCCTCGTACAATGAGCAGTTCTTC; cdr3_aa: CASSSGTSGRASYNEQFF
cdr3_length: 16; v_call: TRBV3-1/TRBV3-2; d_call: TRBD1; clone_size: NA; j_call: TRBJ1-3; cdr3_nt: TGTGCCAGCAGCCAAAGACCGGGACAGGGTGGGAACACCATATATTTT; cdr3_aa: CASSQRPGQGGNTIYF
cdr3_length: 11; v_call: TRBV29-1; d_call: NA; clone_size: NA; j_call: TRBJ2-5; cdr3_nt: TGCAGCGTTGGTTGGGGTGAGGGCCAGTACTTC; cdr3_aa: CSVGWGEGQYF
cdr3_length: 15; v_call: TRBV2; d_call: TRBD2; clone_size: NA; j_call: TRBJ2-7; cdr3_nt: TGTGCCAGCAGTGAAAACGCGGGAGGGCAGTACGAGCAGTACTTC; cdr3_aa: CASSENAGGQYEQYF
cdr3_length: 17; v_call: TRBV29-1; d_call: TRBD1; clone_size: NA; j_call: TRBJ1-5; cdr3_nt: TGCAGCGTCCCCCCCAGCACCGACAGGGATAATAATCAGCCCCAGCATTTT; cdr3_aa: CSVPPSTDRDNNQPQHF
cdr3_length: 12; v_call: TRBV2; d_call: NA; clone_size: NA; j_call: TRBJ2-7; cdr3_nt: TGTGCCAGCAAGGAGGGGATTTACGAGCAGTACTTC; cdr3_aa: CASKEGIYEQYF
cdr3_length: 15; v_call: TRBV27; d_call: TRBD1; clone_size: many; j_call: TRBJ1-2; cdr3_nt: TGTGCCAGCAGTTTATCCGGGACAGGGGACTATGGCTACACCTTC; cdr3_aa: CASSLSGTGDYGYTF
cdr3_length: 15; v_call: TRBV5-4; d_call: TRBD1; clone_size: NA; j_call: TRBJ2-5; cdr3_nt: TGTGCCAGCAGCTTGGACAGGGGACAGCAAGAGACCCAGTACTTC; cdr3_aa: CASSLDRGQQETQYF
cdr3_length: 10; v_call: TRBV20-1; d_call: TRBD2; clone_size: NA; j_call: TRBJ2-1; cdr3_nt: TGCAGTGTGACTAGCGATGAGCAGTTCTTC; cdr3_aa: CSVTSDEQFF
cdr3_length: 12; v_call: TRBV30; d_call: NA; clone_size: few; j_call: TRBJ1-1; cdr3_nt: TGTGCCCTCGGGAGGGGGATATCTGAAGCTTTCTTT; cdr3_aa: CALGRGISEAFF
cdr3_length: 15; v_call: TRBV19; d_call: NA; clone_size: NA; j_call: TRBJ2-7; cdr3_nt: TGTGCCAGTAGTATCGGCAGCCACAGCCTCTACGAGCAGTACTTC; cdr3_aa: CASSIGSHSLYEQYF
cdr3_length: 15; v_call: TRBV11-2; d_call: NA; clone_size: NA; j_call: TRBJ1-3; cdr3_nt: TGTGCCAGCACCTTAGGGCCTTACTCTGGAAACACCATATATTTT; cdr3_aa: CASTLGPYSGNTIYF
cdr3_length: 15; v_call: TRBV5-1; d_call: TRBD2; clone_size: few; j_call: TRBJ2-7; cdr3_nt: TGCGCCAGCAGGACCCAAGCGGGAGGGACTGGAGAGCAGTACTTC; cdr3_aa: CASRTQAGGTGEQYF
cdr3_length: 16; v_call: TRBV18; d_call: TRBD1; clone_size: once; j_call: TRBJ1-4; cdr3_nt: TGTGCCAGCTCACCAGATTCGGGACAGCTTAATGAAAAACTGTTTTTT; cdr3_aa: CASSPDSGQLNEKLFF
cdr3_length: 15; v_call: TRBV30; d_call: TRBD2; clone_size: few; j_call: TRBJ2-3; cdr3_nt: TGTGCCTGGAGTGATAGCGGGAGCTTCACAGATACGCAGTATTTT; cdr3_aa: CAWSDSGSFTDTQYF
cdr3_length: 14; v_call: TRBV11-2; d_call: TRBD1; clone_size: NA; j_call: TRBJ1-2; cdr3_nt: TGTGCCAGCAGCCGATTCGGGACAGGGTCGGGCTACACCTTC; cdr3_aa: CASSRFGTGSGYTF
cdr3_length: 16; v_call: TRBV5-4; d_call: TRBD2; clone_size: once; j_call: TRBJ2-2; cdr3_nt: TGTGCCAGCAGCTTTCAAGCGGGAGATTTGGCCGGGGAGCTGTTTTTT; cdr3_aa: CASSFQAGDLAGELFF